Sequencing of this TCR beta chain was carried out in a study of cytomegalovirus exposure and HLA in healthy donors. Findings and caveats of the study: Usually a TCR sequence was rare, but some public TCRs were found in many donors. Earlier analysis yielded a pattern in which most TCR beta V segments were productive about 90% or about 30% of the time.

With 60 Vbeta and 13 Jbeta primers, the PCR was carried out. Assay used: immunoSEQ multiplex PCR; TCRdb lists only in-frame clones, some missing. The sample records around 140,000 clones, about 72% being singletons. This clone has only one observation. What it binds is not known. Germline values: CDR1 LGHNA, CDR2 YSLEER. Germline trimming cut 4 bases from V and 7 bases from J; bases unmatched to any gene: 10. The CDR3 is 16 amino acids. As for the donors, each was a healthy bone marrow donor. The chain uses TRBV4-3 and TRBJ2-1; 10 bases are shared with TRBD2. The origin of this receptor is a female donor in good health and CMV-seronegative. The sequenced sample consisted of PBMCs. Here the CDR3 DNA reads TGCGCCAGCAGCCCTACTGCCAGCGGGAGGGCAAATGAGCAGTTCTTC. This codes for CASSPTASGRANEQFF.